This TCR beta chain came from a study of CD8+ T cells in alopecia areata. There are a few counts of this clone. This CDR3 is built from 14 residues. Germline lookup yields CDR1 SEHNR and CDR2 FQNEAQ (reference sequence). V shed 3 bases and J shed 5 bases, with 11 bases lying between them. Extracted RNA was reverse transcribed, and the resulting cDNA served as sequencing template. Sequencing used immunoSEQ multiplex PCR; TCRdb keeps in-frame clones, though not all of them. The data show about 12,000 clones, roughly 65% seen once. Peripheral blood, together with lesional scalp punch biopsies, was collected from alopecia areata patients.

This chain joins TRBV7-9 and TRBJ1-5; D gene unclear. Sequenced input: skin. This receptor was taken from a human donor with alopecia areata. CDR3 DNA sequence: TGTGCCAGCAGCTTGGTGGGCGCCGATCAGCCCCAGCATTTT. Translated: CASSLVGADQPQHF.